This is a list of T cell receptor beta chains from one sample in a study of shared clonotypes between healthy human individuals. Assay used: immunoSEQ multiplex PCR; TCRdb lists only in-frame clones, some missing. In the table there are a few million clones, around 95% of which are singletons. The specimen was naive CD8+ T cells from PBMCs. The receptors were gathered from a young man in good health. Some clones in this sample may be carry-over from other donors' samples. Both conserved end residues are part of each CDR3. D genes are given only for firm matches. Size is omitted from some rows. Given values are once, few, many or a class for expanded clones.

j_gene	v_gene	d_gene	abundance	CDR3aa	CDR3nt
TRBJ2-1	TRBV9	TRBD2	.	CASSAAGAASYEQFF	TGTGCCAGCAGCGCCGCGGGAGCGGCCTCGTATGAGCAGTTCTTC
TRBJ2-2	TRBV6-5	.	.	CASSYPGHANTGELFF	TGTGCCAGCAGTTACCCGGGACATGCGAACACCGGGGAGCTGTTTTTT
TRBJ2-2	TRBV9	TRBD2	.	CASSVEAQREDTGELFF	TGTGCCAGCAGCGTAGAGGCCCAGCGGGAAGACACCGGGGAGCTGTTTTTT
TRBJ2-2	TRBV9	.	.	CASSVAILGGELFF	TGTGCCAGCAGCGTAGCGATCCTGGGGGGGGAGCTGTTTTTT
TRBJ2-1	TRBV7-2	TRBD2	.	CASSPGGEYNEQFF	TGTGCCAGCAGCCCCGGGGGGGAGTACAATGAGCAGTTCTTC
TRBJ1-2	TRBV6-5	.	.	CASSPRGNGYTF	TGTGCCAGCAGTCCACGGGGGAATGGCTACACCTTC
TRBJ2-3	TRBV28	TRBD2	once	CASSLIVAGGTDTQYF	TGTGCCAGCAGTTTAATAGTAGCGGGAGGGACAGATACGCAGTATTTT
TRBJ2-1	TRBV7-2	.	.	CASSLSPARLNEQFF	TGTGCCAGCAGCTTATCACCCGCCCGGCTCAATGAGCAGTTCTTC
TRBJ2-7	TRBV7-8	.	.	CASTRAGRDWRYEQYF	TGTGCCAGCACCAGAGCCGGACGCGACTGGCGCTACGAGCAGTACTTC
TRBJ2-2	TRBV7-6	.	.	CASSLAKHTGELFF	TGTGCCAGCAGCTTAGCTAAGCACACCGGGGAGCTGTTTTTT
TRBJ1-1	TRBV21-1	.	.	CASSKARRAAFF	TGTGCCAGCAGCAAAGCGCGGCGTGCGGCTTTCTTT
TRBJ2-1	TRBV6-6	.	.	CATAGLKESSYNEQFF	TGTGCCACGGCGGGCCTGAAGGAGAGCTCCTACAATGAGCAGTTCTTC
TRBJ1-2	TRBV29-1	TRBD1	.	CSGAELGTGYGYTF	TGCAGCGGGGCAGAGCTCGGGACAGGCTATGGCTACACCTTC
TRBJ1-1	TRBV29-1	.	few	CSVDKRGNTEAFF	TGCAGCGTTGATAAGAGGGGGAACACTGAAGCTTTCTTT
TRBJ2-7	TRBV7-9	.	.	CASSHGQPYEQYF	TGTGCCAGCAGTCACGGACAGCCCTACGAGCAGTACTTC
TRBJ1-2	TRBV9	.	.	CASSVGYYGYTF	TGTGCCAGCAGCGTAGGTTACTATGGCTACACCTTC
TRBJ1-2	TRBV7-2	TRBD1	.	CASSWQGATGGYTF	TGTGCCAGCAGCTGGCAGGGGGCAACGGGCGGCTACACCTTC
TRBJ2-7	TRBV5-1	TRBD2	.	CASSLVKGLAGILDEQYF	TGCGCCAGCAGCTTGGTAAAGGGACTAGCGGGTATCCTTGACGAGCAGTACTTC
TRBJ1-5	TRBV27	.	.	CASSLKKGLGSNQPQHF	TGTGCCAGCAGTTTAAAGAAGGGGCTAGGGAGCAATCAGCCCCAGCATTTT
TRBJ1-3	TRBV15	TRBD1	.	CATSPADRGGSTIYF	TGTGCCACCAGCCCTGCGGACAGGGGCGGGAGCACCATATATTTT
TRBJ1-1	TRBV7-8	.	.	CASSLASRPPDWQGYTEAFF	TGTGCCAGCAGCTTAGCTAGCCGACCCCCCGATTGGCAGGGTTACACTGAAGCTTTCTTT
TRBJ2-5	TRBV4-1	TRBD2	.	CASSQPGAGRETQYF	TGCGCCAGCAGCCAGCCCGGAGCGGGACGGGAGACCCAGTACTTC
TRBJ2-7	TRBV19	TRBD1	.	CASSTRTGPYEQYF	TGTGCCAGTAGTACACGGACAGGGCCCTACGAGCAGTACTTC
TRBJ1-5	TRBV28	TRBD1	.	CATDRGSRSDSNQPQHF	TGTGCCACCGACAGGGGGTCACGCTCGGATAGCAATCAGCCCCAGCATTTT
TRBJ2-1	TRBV2	.	.	CASTASDEQFF	TGTGCCAGCACGGCTAGTGATGAGCAGTTCTTC
TRBJ2-7	TRBV5-4	TRBD2	once	CASSPGLAGDEQYF	TGTGCCAGCAGCCCGGGACTAGCGGGAGACGAGCAGTACTTC
TRBJ1-5	TRBV30	TRBD1	.	CAWSADGTGGQPQHF	TGTGCCTGGAGTGCCGACGGGACAGGAGGTCAGCCCCAGCATTTT
TRBJ2-3	TRBV28	TRBD1	.	CASSQTGTGITDTQYF	TGTGCCAGCAGTCAGACCGGGACAGGGATCACAGATACGCAGTATTTT
TRBJ1-5	TRBV30	.	.	CAWRGDPHQPQHF	TGTGCCTGGAGAGGGGACCCTCATCAGCCCCAGCATTTT
TRBJ2-2	TRBV28	.	.	CASSFIRANTGELFF	TGTGCCAGCAGTTTTATCAGGGCGAACACCGGGGAGCTGTTTTTT